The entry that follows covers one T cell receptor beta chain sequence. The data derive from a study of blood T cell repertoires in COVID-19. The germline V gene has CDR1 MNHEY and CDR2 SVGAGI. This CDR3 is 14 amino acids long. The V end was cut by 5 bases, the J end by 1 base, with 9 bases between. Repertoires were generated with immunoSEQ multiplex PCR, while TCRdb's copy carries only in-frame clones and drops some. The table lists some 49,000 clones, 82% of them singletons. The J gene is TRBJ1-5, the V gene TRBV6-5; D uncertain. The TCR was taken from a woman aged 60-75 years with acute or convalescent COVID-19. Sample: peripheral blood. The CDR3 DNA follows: TGTGCCAGCAGTAATCACCAGAGCAATCAGCCCCAGCATTTT. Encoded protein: CASSNHQSNQPQHF.